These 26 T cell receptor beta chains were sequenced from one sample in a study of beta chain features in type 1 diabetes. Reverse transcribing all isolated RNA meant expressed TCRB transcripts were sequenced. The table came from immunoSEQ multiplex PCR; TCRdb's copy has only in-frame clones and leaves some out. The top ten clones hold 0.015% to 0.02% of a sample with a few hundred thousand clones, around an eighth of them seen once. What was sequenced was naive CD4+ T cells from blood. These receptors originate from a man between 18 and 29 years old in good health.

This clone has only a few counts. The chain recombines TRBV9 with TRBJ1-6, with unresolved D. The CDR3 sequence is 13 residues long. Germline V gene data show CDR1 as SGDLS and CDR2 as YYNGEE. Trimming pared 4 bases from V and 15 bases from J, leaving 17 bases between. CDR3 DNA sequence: TGTGCCAGCAGCCCCCCCGGGGTGACTCTCCTCCACTTT. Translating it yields CASSPPGVTLLHF.

For the CDR3, the DNA is TGCGCCAGCAGCCAAGCTCTTCAGGGTAATGAGCAGTTCTTC. Translating gives CASSQALQGNEQFF. The V call is TRBV4-3, the J call TRBJ2-1; a weak D match, TRBD1 (5 bases). V lost 1 base, J lost 7 bases, and 11 bases lay in between. The CDR3 is 14 amino acids. The germline V gene encodes CDR1 LGHNA and CDR2 YSLEER.

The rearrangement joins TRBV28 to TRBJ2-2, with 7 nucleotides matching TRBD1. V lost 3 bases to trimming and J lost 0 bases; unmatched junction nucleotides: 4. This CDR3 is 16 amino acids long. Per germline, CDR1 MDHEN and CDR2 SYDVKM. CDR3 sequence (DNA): TGTGCCAGCAGTTTCCCAGGGACAGCGAACACCGGGGAGCTGTTTTTT. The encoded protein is CASSFPGTANTGELFF.

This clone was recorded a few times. The chain's CDR3 is CASSPWTGRSFF. Here the CDR3 DNA reads TGTGCCAGCAGTCCCTGGACAGGGCGATCTTTCTTT. The chain joins TRBV2 to TRBJ1-1; 8 nucleotides line up with TRBD1. J was trimmed by 12 bases and V by 5 bases; bases with no gene match: 8. Germline V gene data show CDR1 as SNHLY and CDR2 as FYNNEI. The CDR3 spans 12 residues.

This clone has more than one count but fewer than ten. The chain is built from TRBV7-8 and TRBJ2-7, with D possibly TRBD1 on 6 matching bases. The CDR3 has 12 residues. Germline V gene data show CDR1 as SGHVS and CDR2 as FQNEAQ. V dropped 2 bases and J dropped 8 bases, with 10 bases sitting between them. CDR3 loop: CASSLMGAQQYF. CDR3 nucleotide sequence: TGTGCCAGCAGCTTAATGGGGGCCCAGCAGTACTTC.

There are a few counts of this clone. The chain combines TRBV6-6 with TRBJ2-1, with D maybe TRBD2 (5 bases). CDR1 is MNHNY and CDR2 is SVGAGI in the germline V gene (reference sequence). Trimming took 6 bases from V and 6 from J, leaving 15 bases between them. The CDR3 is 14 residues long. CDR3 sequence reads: CASSRASRVNEQFF. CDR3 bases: TGTGCCAGCAGCCGGGCCTCGAGGGTCAATGAGCAGTTCTTC.

The DNA for the CDR3 is TGTGCCAGCAGCTTAGACGGGGGAATATACAATGAGCAGTTCTTC. Protein product: CASSLDGGIYNEQFF. This chain links TRBV11-2 with TRBJ2-1; possibly TRBD2 for D (6 bases). CDR1 and CDR2 from the germline V gene are SGHAT and FQNNGV. The V gene lost 0 bases and the J gene lost 4 bases, with 10 bases spanning the gap. The length of the CDR3 is 15 residues. The entire variable domain, with the rest obtained from reference TRBV11-2 and TRBJ2-1, is as follows: EAGVAQSPRYKIIEKRQSVAFWCNPISGHATLYWYQQILGQGPKLLIQFQNNGVVDDSQLPKDRFSAERLKGVDSTLKIQPAKLEDSAVYLCASSLDGGIYNEQFFGPGTRLTVL.

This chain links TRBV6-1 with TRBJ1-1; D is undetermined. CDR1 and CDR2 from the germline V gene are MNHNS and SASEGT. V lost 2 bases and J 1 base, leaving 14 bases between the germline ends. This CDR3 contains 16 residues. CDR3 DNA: TGTGCCAGCAGTGAATATGTGGCGAGGGCGAACACTGAAGCTTTCTTT. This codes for CASSEYVARANTEAFF.

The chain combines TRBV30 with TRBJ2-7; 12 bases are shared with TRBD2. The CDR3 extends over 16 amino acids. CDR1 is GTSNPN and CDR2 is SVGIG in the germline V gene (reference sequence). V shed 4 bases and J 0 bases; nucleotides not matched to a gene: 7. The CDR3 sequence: CAWTIRLAGDSYEQYF. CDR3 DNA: TGTGCCTGGACCATAAGACTAGCGGGGGACTCCTACGAGCAGTACTTC.

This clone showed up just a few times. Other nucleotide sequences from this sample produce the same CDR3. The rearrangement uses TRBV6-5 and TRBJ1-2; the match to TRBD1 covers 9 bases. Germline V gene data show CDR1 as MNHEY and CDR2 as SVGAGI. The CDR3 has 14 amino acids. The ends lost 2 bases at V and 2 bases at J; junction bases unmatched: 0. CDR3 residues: CASSYDRGNYGYTF. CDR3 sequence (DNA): TGTGCCAGCAGTTACGACAGGGGGAACTATGGCTACACCTTC.

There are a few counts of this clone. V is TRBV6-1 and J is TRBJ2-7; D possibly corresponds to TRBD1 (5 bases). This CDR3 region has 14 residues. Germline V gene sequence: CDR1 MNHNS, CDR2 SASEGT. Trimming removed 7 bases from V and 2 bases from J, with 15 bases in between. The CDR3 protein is CASTRQILTYEQYF. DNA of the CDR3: TGTGCCAGCACTCGACAGATATTAACCTACGAGCAGTACTTC.

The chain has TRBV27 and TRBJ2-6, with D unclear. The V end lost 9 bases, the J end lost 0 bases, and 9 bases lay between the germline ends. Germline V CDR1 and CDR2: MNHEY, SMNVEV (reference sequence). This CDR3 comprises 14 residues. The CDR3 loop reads CASKDNSGANVLTF. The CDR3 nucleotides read TGTGCCAGTAAAGACAACTCTGGGGCCAACGTCCTGACTTTC.

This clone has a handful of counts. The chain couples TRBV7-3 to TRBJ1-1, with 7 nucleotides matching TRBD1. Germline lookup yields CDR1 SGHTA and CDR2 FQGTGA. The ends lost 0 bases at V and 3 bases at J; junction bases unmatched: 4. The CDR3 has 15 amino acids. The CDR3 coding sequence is TGTGCCAGCAGCTTAACAGGGGGCCTTCACACTGAAGCTTTCTTT. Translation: CASSLTGGLHTEAFF.

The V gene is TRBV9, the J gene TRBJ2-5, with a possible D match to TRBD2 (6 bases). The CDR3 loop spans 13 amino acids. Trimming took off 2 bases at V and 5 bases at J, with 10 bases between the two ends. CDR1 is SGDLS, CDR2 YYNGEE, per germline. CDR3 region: CASSVRGGETQYF. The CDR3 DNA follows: TGTGCCAGCAGCGTGAGGGGAGGTGAGACCCAGTACTTC. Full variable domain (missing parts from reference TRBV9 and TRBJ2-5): DSGVTQTPKHLITATGQRVTLRCSPRSGDLSVYWYQQSLDQGLQFLIQYYNGEERAKGNILERFSAQQFPDLHSELNLSSLELGDSALYFCASSVRGGETQYFGPGTRLLVL.

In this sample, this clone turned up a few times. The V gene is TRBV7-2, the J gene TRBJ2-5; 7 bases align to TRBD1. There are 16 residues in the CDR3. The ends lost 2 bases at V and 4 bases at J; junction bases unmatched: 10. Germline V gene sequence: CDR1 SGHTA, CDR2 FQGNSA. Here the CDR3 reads CASSLRTGSSGETQYF. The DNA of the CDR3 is TGTGCCAGCAGCTTACGGACAGGTTCATCGGGAGAGACCCAGTACTTC.

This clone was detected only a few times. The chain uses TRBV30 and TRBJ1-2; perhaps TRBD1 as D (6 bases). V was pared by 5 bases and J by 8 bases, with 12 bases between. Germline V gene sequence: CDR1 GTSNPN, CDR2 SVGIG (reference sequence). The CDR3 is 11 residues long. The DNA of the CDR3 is TGTGCCTGGGGACAGCAACAGGGCTACACCTTC. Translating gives CAWGQQQGYTF.

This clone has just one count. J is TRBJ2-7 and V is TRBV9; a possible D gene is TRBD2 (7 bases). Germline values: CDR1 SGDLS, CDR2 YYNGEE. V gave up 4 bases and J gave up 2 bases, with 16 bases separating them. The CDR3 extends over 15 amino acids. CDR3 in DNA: TGTGCCAGCAGCTCCAGAGGGGGGGGGCCCTACGAGCAGTACTTC. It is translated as CASSSRGGGPYEQYF.

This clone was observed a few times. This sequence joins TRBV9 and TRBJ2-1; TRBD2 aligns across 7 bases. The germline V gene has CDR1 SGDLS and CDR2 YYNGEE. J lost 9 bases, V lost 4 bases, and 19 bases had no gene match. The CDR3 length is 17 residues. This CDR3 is CASSRGRGDRPVGEQFF. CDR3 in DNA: TGTGCCAGCAGCCGGGGCCGGGGGGACCGCCCGGTGGGTGAGCAGTTCTTC.

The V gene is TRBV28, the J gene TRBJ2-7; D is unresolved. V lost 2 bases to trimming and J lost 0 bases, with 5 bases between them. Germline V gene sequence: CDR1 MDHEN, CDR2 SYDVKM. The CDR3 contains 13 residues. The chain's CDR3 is CASSLHTSYEQYF. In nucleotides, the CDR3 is TGTGCCAGCAGTTTACACACCTCCTACGAGCAGTACTTC.

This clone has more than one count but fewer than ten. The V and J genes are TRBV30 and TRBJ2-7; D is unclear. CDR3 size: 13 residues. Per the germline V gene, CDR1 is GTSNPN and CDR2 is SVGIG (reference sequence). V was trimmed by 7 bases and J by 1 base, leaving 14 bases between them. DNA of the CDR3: TGTGCCTTGGTTCAGACGACTTCCTACGAGCAGTACTTC. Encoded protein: CALVQTTSYEQYF.

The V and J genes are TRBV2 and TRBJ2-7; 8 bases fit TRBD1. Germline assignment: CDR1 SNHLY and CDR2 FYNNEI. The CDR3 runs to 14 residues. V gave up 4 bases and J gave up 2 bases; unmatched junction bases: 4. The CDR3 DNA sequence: TGTGCCAGCAGTGGTATACAGGGGGCCTACGAGCAGTACTTC. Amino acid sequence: CASSGIQGAYEQYF.

The CDR3 region is CASSLSPFSDYNEQFF. CDR3 sequence (DNA): TGTGCCAGCAGCCTATCCCCTTTTAGCGATTACAATGAGCAGTTCTTC. The chain has TRBV4-2 and TRBJ2-1, with TRBD2 as a possible D gene (5 bases). CDR1 and CDR2 (germline): LGHNA, YNFKEQ. The CDR3 runs to 16 residues. Trimming took 4 bases from V and 4 from J, leaving 17 bases between them.

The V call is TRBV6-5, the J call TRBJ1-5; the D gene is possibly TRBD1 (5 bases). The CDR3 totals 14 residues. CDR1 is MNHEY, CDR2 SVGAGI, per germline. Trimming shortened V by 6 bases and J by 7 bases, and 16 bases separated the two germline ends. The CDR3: CASRKPGLGQPQHF. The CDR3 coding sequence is TGTGCCAGCAGGAAACCGGGACTGGGGCAGCCCCAGCATTTT.

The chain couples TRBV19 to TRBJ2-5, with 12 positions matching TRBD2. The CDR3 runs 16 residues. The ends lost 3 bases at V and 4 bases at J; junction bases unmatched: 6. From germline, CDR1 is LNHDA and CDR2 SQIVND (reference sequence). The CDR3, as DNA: TGTGCCAGTAGTATTGGACTAGCGGGAATCGGAGAGACCCAGTACTTC. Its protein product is CASSIGLAGIGETQYF.

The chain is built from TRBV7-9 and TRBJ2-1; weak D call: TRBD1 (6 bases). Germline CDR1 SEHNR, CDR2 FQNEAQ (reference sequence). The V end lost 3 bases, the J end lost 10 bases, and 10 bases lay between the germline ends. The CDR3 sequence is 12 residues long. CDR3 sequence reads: CASSLRTEEQFF. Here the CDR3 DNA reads TGTGCCAGCAGCTTGCGGACAGAGGAGCAGTTCTTC. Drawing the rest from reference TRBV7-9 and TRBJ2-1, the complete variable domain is DTGVSQNPRHKITKRGQNVTFRCDPISEHNRLYWYRQTLGQGPEFLTYFQNEAQLEKSRLLSDRFSAERPKGSFSTLEIQRTEQGDSAMYLCASSLRTEEQFFGPGTRLTVL.

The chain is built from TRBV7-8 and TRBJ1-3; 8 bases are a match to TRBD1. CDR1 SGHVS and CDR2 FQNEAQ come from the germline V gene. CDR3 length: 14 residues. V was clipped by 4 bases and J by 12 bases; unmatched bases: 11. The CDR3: CASSSRQGTVDIYF. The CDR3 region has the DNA TGTGCCAGCAGCTCCCGACAGGGGACGGTTGACATATATTTT. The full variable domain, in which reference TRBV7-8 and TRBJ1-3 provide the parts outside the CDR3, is GAGVSQSPRYKVAKRGQDVALRCDPISGHVSLFWYQQALGQGPEFLTYFQNEAQLDKSGLPSDRFFAERPEGSVSTLKIQRTQQEDSAVYLCASSSRQGTVDIYFGEGSWLTVV.